This passage covers 15 T cell receptor beta chains from one sample sequenced in a study of robustness of blood B and T cell sequencing. TCR beta repertoires were quantified from mRNA rather than genomic DNA. A 5' template-switch oligo added a universal priming site during cDNA synthesis. Each cDNA molecule was tagged by a 12-nucleotide random UMI. TCRdb reanalysed the PCR reads using MiXCR and keeps one entry per CDR3 protein. The profile shows around 3,200 distinct CDR3 sequences, more than 50% of them singletons. Sequenced material: peripheral blood. These receptor sequences come from a human donor in good health.

The rearrangement uses TRBV21-1 and TRBJ1-6. TRBV21-1 is a pseudogene. The CDR3 has 15 amino acids. CDR3 amino acids: CASSKAVAVPSPLHF. Here the CDR3 DNA reads TGTGCCAGCAGCAAAGCGGTTGCAGTCCCCTCACCCCTCCACTTT.

This clonotype turned up a few times. This rearrangement joins TRBV6-1 to TRBJ2-6; D remains unclear. CDR3 size: 16 residues. Germline values: CDR1 MNHNS, CDR2 SASEGT. V dropped 5 bases and J dropped 0 bases, with 11 bases sitting between them. The DNA for the CDR3 is TGTGCCAGCAGTCGAATCCGCGGCTCTGGGGCCAACGTCCTGACTTTC. It yields the protein CASSRIRGSGANVLTF.

V gene TRBV15 combines with J gene TRBJ1-2; tentative D call: TRBD1 (6 bases). V was pared by 0 bases and J by 4 bases, with 12 bases between. The CDR3 runs to 15 residues. The germline gives CDR1 LNHNV, CDR2 YYDKDF (reference sequence). The CDR3 bases are TGTGCCACCAGCAGAGATACACAGGGATCCTATGGCTACACCTTC. Protein sequence: CATSRDTQGSYGYTF.

This chain connects TRBV7-8 to TRBJ1-2; D gene ambiguous. Per the germline V gene, CDR1 is SGHVS and CDR2 is FQNEAQ. The V and J ends lost 5 bases and 1 base respectively, with 11 bases between them. This CDR3 spans 14 amino acids. CDR3 sequence: CASSPRPDNYGYTF. As DNA, the CDR3 is TGTGCCAGCAGCCCCCGGCCAGATAACTATGGCTACACCTTC.

This chain links TRBV5-1 with TRBJ1-1, with D perhaps TRBD1 (5 bases). Looked up from germline, CDR1 is SGHRS and CDR2 is YFSETQ. The V end lost 3 bases, the J end lost 3 bases, and 24 bases lay between the germline ends. The CDR3 totals 18 residues. The CDR3 bases are TGCGCCAGCAGCTCTGACCCGGGGACGGGCGGAGTGGACACTGAAGCTTTCTTT. It yields the protein CASSSDPGTGGVDTEAFF. The variable domain in full, with the rest retrieved from reference TRBV5-1 and TRBJ1-1, is KAGVTQTPRYLIKTRGQQVTLSCSPISGHRSVSWYQQTPGQGLQFLFEYFSETQRNKGNFPGRFSGRQFSNSRSEMNVSTLELGDSALYLCASSSDPGTGGVDTEAFFGQGTRLTVV.

This chain uses TRBV7-6 with TRBJ2-7; D is unclear. This CDR3 contains 13 residues. CDR1 and CDR2 from the germline V gene are SGHVS and FNYEAQ. Trimming cost V 0 bases and J 4 bases, with 7 bases left between them. This chain's CDR3 is CASSLAYYYEQYF. The CDR3 bases are TGTGCCAGCAGCTTAGCGTACTATTACGAGCAGTACTTC.

The V and J genes are TRBV5-4 and TRBJ2-5; D unclear. This CDR3 contains 13 residues. Germline CDR1 and CDR2: SGHNT and YYREEE (reference sequence). V gave up 3 bases and J gave up 2 bases, with 8 bases separating them. CDR3 loop: CASSSDRQETQYF. The CDR3 DNA sequence: TGTGCCAGCAGCTCCGACCGGCAAGAGACCCAGTACTTC.

V usage is TRBV10-3 and J usage is TRBJ1-2, with D tentatively TRBD1 (5 bases). Germline V lookup: CDR1 ENHRY, CDR2 SYGVKD. The CDR3 has 14 amino acids. V shed 2 bases and J shed 0 bases, with 7 bases lying between them. This CDR3 is CAISEGQTNYGYTF. The CDR3 nucleotides read TGTGCCATCAGTGAGGGACAAACTAACTATGGCTACACCTTC.

The rearrangement joins TRBV29-1 to TRBJ1-2; D gene uncertain. CDR3 length: 14 residues. Germline V lookup: CDR1 SQVTM, CDR2 ANQGSEA. Trimming pared 2 bases from V and 3 bases from J, leaving 13 bases between. The CDR3 region is CSVEKGFPDYGYTF. CDR3 DNA: TGCAGCGTTGAAAAGGGTTTCCCGGACTATGGCTACACCTTC. The full variable domain, with the rest looked up from reference TRBV29-1 and TRBJ1-2, is SAVISQKPSRDICQRGTSLTIQCQVDSQVTMMFWYRQQPGQSLTLIATANQGSEATYESGFVIDKFPISRPNLTFSTLTVSNMSPEDSSIYLCSVEKGFPDYGYTFGSGTRLTVV.

The genes are TRBV10-3 and TRBJ2-1, with D uncertain. The germline V and J ends were trimmed by 3 bases and 8 bases, with 8 bases remaining between them. Germline V lookup: CDR1 ENHRY, CDR2 SYGVKD. This CDR3 is 12 amino acids long. CDR3 nucleotide sequence: TGTGCCATCAGTGATCCCATGGATGAGCAGTTCTTC. Amino acid sequence: CAISDPMDEQFF.

This chain links TRBV30 with TRBJ1-6, with D possibly TRBD1 on 5 matching bases. The CDR3 length is 15 residues. V lost 3 bases and J 7 bases, leaving 16 bases between the germline ends. Germline assignment: CDR1 GTSNPN and CDR2 SVGIG (reference sequence). In DNA, the CDR3 is TGTGCCTGGAGGAGTTTATCGACAGAGAATTCACCCCTCCACTTT. Its protein is CAWRSLSTENSPLHF.

The J gene is TRBJ2-5, the V gene TRBV5-1; TRBD1 is a possible D gene (6 bases). This CDR3 contains 13 residues. From germline, CDR1 is SGHRS and CDR2 YFSETQ. The V gene lost 3 bases and the J gene lost 5 bases, with 11 bases spanning the gap. The CDR3 nucleotides are TGCGCCAGCAGCTCGGACAGTGTGGAGACCCAGTACTTC. It is translated as CASSSDSVETQYF.

This clonotype has just a few counts. This chain joins TRBV6-5 and TRBJ2-4; D unclear. This CDR3 has 15 residues. Per germline, CDR1 MNHEY and CDR2 SVGAGI. Trimming took off 5 bases at V and 0 bases at J, with 11 bases between the two ends. In DNA, the CDR3 is TGTGCCAGCAGTCCAAGTATCCTAGCCAAAAACATTCAGTACTTC. Translated: CASSPSILAKNIQYF.

In this sample, this clonotype turned up once. V and J are TRBV29-1 and TRBJ1-2; 9 positions match TRBD1. This CDR3 spans 14 amino acids. Trimming at V came to 5 bases and at J to 2 bases, leaving 6 bases not matched to a gene. Germline V lookup: CDR1 SQVTM, CDR2 ANQGSEA. Here the CDR3 reads CSVSVDRGNYGYTF. The CDR3 region has the DNA TGCAGCGTTTCCGTGGACAGGGGAAACTATGGCTACACCTTC.

This clonotype is termed large (0.1 to 1%). The CDR3 DNA follows: TGTGCCAGCAGCTCTGGGGTTTCCGCAGATACGCAGTATTTT. It specifies CASSSGVSADTQYF. The genes are TRBV7-3 and TRBJ2-3; D is undetermined. This CDR3 has 14 residues. V dropped 4 bases and J dropped 4 bases, with 12 bases sitting between them. Germline V gene sequence: CDR1 SGHTA, CDR2 FQGTGA.